The entry below describes one T cell receptor (beta chain). The CDR3 loop spans 12 amino acids. Clones were read by immunoSEQ multiplex PCR, and TCRdb kept only the in-frame ones, dropping some. The table records some 45,000 clones, roughly 86% of them present only once. The sample comes from a study of blood T cell repertoires in COVID-19. The gene calls are TRBV21-1 and TRBJ1-1; the table's TRBD1 call for D was not verified on the DNA. TRBV21-1 is listed as a pseudogene. This clonotype was sampled from a man aged 55 to 70 with active COVID-19. Sequencing was done on a sample of peripheral blood. The CDR3 region is CASSTQNTEAFF. CDR3 sequence (DNA): TGTGCCAGCAGCACACAGAACACTGAAGCTTTCTTT.